Shown below are 5 T cell receptor beta chains from a single sample sequenced in a study of blood T cell repertoires in COVID-19. TCRdb keeps only in-frame clones here, not all; method: immunoSEQ multiplex PCR. The profile shows approximately 210,000 clones, 65% to 85% of them singletons. Material: PBMCs or T cells enriched from blood (not recorded which). The source of these receptors is a woman aged 60 to 75 who had recovered from COVID-19.

The V gene is TRBV14, the J gene TRBJ2-1, with 8 bases identical to TRBD2. CDR1 and CDR2 (germline): SGHDN, FVKESK. Trimming cost V 4 bases and J 6 bases; bases outside gene matches: 11. The CDR3 is 16 amino acids. CDR3 DNA: TGTGCCAGCAGCCCCCGTATAGCGGGGTCGGGCAATGAGCAGTTCTTC. Its translation: CASSPRIAGSGNEQFF.

The chain couples TRBV5-1 to TRBJ2-4; possibly TRBD2 for D (5 bases). The CDR3 runs to 14 residues. Trimming stripped 1 base from V and 8 bases from J, with 13 bases between. Per germline, CDR1 SGHRS and CDR2 YFSETQ. For the CDR3, the DNA is TGCGCCAGCAGCTTGCTGAGGGCTGGGGACATTCAGTACTTC. It encodes CASSLLRAGDIQYF.

The chain employs TRBV2 and TRBJ1-4; D possibly corresponds to TRBD1 (6 bases). Trimming removed 6 bases at V and 6 bases at J, with 23 bases between. Germline CDR1 reads SNHLY; CDR2 reads FYNNEI. The CDR3 covers 17 residues. The CDR3 loop reads CASSSSPPRGRDEKLFF. DNA of the CDR3: TGTGCCAGCAGCTCATCACCGCCCAGGGGACGGGATGAAAAACTGTTTTTT.

The gene calls are TRBV19 and TRBJ2-7; D is possibly TRBD2 (5 bases). CDR3 size: 16 residues. The ends were cut back, 3 bases at V and 0 bases at J, with 15 bases in the middle. Germline V gene sequence: CDR1 LNHDA, CDR2 SQIVND (reference sequence). The CDR3 nucleotides are TGTGCCAGTAGTATCGCGGGCTCCGGATTCTCCTACGAGCAGTACTTC. As protein: CASSIAGSGFSYEQYF.

Only one count was recorded for this clone. V is TRBV9 and J is TRBJ1-1, with 7 bases identical to TRBD1. This CDR3 spans 16 amino acids. Germline values: CDR1 SGDLS, CDR2 YYNGEE. V lost 0 bases to trimming and J lost 1 base; unmatched junction nucleotides: 6. The CDR3 bases are TGTGCCAGCAGCGTAGCGAGGACAGGAAAGAACACTGAAGCTTTCTTT. It codes for CASSVARTGKNTEAFF.